Given below is one T cell receptor beta chain in context. These data come from a study of blood T cell repertoires in COVID-19. The CDR3 is made up of 13 amino acids. Germline-derived CDR1 and CDR2 are SGHAT and FQNNGV. V was cut by 5 bases and J by 2 bases, with 10 bases left in between. Seattle patient enrollment occurred during active infection, with longitudinal follow-up thereafter. Sequencing was performed with immunoSEQ multiplex PCR; in TCRdb, only in-frame clones are kept and a portion is missing. Of under 300,000 clones listed, roughly 90% are singletons. This sequence joins TRBV11-2 and TRBJ2-7; a weak D match, TRBD1 (6 bases). This TCR derives from a woman in her 70s with COVID-19, enrolled during active disease. Specimen: peripheral blood. The CDR3 spells CASSTRGAYEQYF. The CDR3 DNA is TGTGCCAGCAGCACCAGGGGCGCCTACGAGCAGTACTTC.